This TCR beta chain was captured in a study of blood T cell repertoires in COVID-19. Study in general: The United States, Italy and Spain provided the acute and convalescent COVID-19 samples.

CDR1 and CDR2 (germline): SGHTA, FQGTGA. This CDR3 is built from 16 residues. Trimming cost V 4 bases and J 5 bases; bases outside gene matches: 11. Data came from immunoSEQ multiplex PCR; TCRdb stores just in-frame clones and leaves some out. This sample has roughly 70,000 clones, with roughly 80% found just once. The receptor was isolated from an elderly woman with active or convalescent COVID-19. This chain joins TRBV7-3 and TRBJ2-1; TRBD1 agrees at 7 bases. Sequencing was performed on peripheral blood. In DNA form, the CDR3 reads TGTGCCAGCAGCTCGACGGGACAGCAATTAAACAATGAGCAGTTCTTC. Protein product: CASSSTGQQLNNEQFF.